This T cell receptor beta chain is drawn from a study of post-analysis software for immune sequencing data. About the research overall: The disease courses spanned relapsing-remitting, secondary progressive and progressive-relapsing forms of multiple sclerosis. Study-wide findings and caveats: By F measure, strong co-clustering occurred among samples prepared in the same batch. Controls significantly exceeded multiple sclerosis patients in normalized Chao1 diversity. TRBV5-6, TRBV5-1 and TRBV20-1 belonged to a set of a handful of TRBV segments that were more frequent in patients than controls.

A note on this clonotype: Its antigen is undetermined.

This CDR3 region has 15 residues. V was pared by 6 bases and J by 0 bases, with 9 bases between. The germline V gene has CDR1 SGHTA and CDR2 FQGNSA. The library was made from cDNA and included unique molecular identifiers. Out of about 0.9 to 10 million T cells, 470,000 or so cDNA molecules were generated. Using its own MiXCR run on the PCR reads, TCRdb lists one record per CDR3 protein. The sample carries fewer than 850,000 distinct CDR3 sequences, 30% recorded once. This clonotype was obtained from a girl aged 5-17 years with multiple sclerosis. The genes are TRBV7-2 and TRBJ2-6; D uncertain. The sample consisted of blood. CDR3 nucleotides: TGTGCCAGCAGTCACAAAAGCTCTGGGGCCAACGTCCTGACTTTC. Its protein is CASSHKSSGANVLTF.